Listed here are 27 T cell receptor beta chains from one sample, sequenced in a study of Ad26.COV2.S vaccination and SARS-CoV-2 variants. Repertoires were generated with immunoSEQ multiplex PCR, while TCRdb's copy carries only in-frame clones and drops some. This table holds 150,000 to 200,000 clones, approximately 88% found once. The source material was peripheral blood, sampled after recovery from COVID-19. These receptors came from a human donor who had recovered from COVID-19.

The chain employs TRBV24-1 and TRBJ1-1; a weak D match, TRBD1 (5 bases). V lost 8 bases to trimming and J lost 5 bases, with 14 bases between them. The CDR3 has 13 residues. Looked up from germline, CDR1 is KGHDR and CDR2 is SFDVKD. The CDR3 reads CATMMGDRTEAFF. In DNA, the CDR3 is TGTGCCACCATGATGGGGGATCGAACTGAAGCTTTCTTT.

This chain joins TRBV5-5 and TRBJ2-3; D tentatively reads TRBD1 or TRBD2 (5 bases each). V was cut by 4 bases and J by 5 bases, with 17 bases left in between. CDR3 size: 15 residues. Germline CDR1 reads SGHKS; CDR2 reads YYEKEE (reference sequence). The CDR3 region is CASSPQPGPRDTQYF. In DNA, the CDR3 is TGTGCCAGCAGCCCCCAACCGGGGCCGCGAGATACGCAGTATTTT.

The chain links TRBV7-8 to TRBJ2-7, with 7 nucleotides matching TRBD1. Trimming removed 2 bases from V and 2 bases from J; junction bases left unmatched: 3. Germline values: CDR1 SGHVS, CDR2 FQNEAQ. The CDR3 extends over 14 amino acids. The CDR3 DNA reads TGTGCCAGCAGCTTACAGGGGGTAACCTACGAGCAGTACTTC. It is translated as CASSLQGVTYEQYF.

The J gene is TRBJ2-2, the V gene TRBV7-8; either TRBD1 or TRBD2 may supply D (5 bases each). This CDR3 is 14 amino acids long. Germline V gene data show CDR1 as SGHVS and CDR2 as FQNEAQ. Trimming removed 4 bases from V and 0 bases from J, with 6 bases in between. CDR3 in amino acids: CASSSGPNTGELFF. The CDR3 coding sequence is TGTGCCAGCAGCTCGGGACCGAACACCGGGGAGCTGTTTTTT.

The CDR3: CASSQAGLAGVETQYF. As DNA, the CDR3 is TGTGCCAGCAGCCAAGCGGGGCTAGCGGGGGTAGAGACCCAGTACTTC. The chain joins TRBV3-1 (or the pseudogene TRBV3-2) to TRBJ2-5; 10 bases line up with TRBD2. Unmatched junction bases numbered 6, after V lost 1 base and J lost 4 bases. The germline V gene has CDR1 LGHDT and CDR2 YNNKEL (reference sequence). The CDR3 runs to 16 residues.

V is TRBV28 and J is TRBJ2-7, with D uncertain. CDR3 size: 11 residues. Germline CDR1 and CDR2: MDHEN and SYDVKM. V dropped 6 bases and J dropped 7 bases, with 10 bases sitting between them. The CDR3 spells CASSLMGEQYF. The DNA for the CDR3 is TGTGCCAGCAGCTTAATGGGTGAGCAGTACTTC. Complete variable domain (other parts from reference TRBV28 and TRBJ2-7): DVKVTQSSRYLVKRTGEKVFLECVQDMDHENMFWYRQDPGLGLRLIYFSYDVKMKEKGDIPEGYSVSREKKERFSLILESASTNQTSMYLCASSLMGEQYFGPGTRLTVT.

The chain links TRBV19 to TRBJ2-7; 7 bases are shared with TRBD1. The germline CDR1 and CDR2 sequences are LNHDA and SQIVND (reference sequence). V lost 4 bases and J lost 2; bases outside the gene matches: 2. The CDR3 contains 13 residues. Here the CDR3 DNA reads TGTGCCAGTAGTAGGACAGGTCCCTACGAGCAGTACTTC. Its translation is CASSRTGPYEQYF.

The chain has TRBV7-2 and TRBJ2-4, with 9 nucleotides matching TRBD2. Germline values: CDR1 SGHTA, CDR2 FQGNSA. The V gene end was trimmed by 5 bases and the J gene end by 4 bases; junction bases not matched to a gene: 9. The CDR3 is 16 residues long. In nucleotides, the CDR3 is TGTGCCAGCAGCACTATTTTTAGCGGGGGTAAAAACATTCAGTACTTC. Residues: CASSTIFSGGKNIQYF. Supplemented by reference TRBV7-2 and TRBJ2-4, the full variable domain reads GAGVSQSPSNKVTEKGKDVELRCDPISGHTALYWYRQSLGQGLEFLIYFQGNSAPDKSGLPSDRFSAERTGGSVSTLTIQRTQQEDSAVYLCASSTIFSGGKNIQYFGAGTRLSVL.

The chain recombines TRBV6-5 with TRBJ1-2; TRBD1 is a possible D gene (6 bases). The CDR3 totals 14 residues. CDR1 and CDR2 (germline): MNHEY, SVGAGI. V dropped 0 bases and J dropped 7 bases, with 12 bases sitting between them. The CDR3 DNA reads TGTGCCAGCAGTTACTCGGGGCCAGGGGTTGGCTACACCTTC. Translated: CASSYSGPGVGYTF.

The V call is TRBV19, the J call TRBJ2-7, with a tentative D call TRBD2 (6 bases). V lost 3 bases, J lost 2 bases, and 23 bases lay in between. CDR3 length: 18 residues. Germline CDR1 is LNHDA and CDR2 is SQIVND (reference sequence). CDR3 protein: CASSISLSPREIPYEQYF. DNA for the CDR3: TGTGCCAGTAGTATCTCCCTTAGCCCCCGGGAGATCCCCTACGAGCAGTACTTC.

This clone was counted only a few times. This chain connects TRBV2 to TRBJ2-5; a possible D gene is TRBD2 (6 bases). The length of the CDR3 is 15 residues. Germline V CDR1 and CDR2: SNHLY, FYNNEI. The germline V and J ends were trimmed by 2 bases and 5 bases, with 15 bases remaining between them. In DNA, the CDR3 is TGTGCCAGCAGTGAACTGGGGGGACCCCAGGAGACCCAGTACTTC. It is translated as CASSELGGPQETQYF.

The chain is built from TRBV12-3 or TRBV12-4 and TRBJ1-1, with a tentative D call TRBD1 (5 bases). Trimming shortened V by 3 bases and J by 10 bases, and 12 bases separated the two germline ends. This CDR3 spans 12 amino acids. The CDR3 nucleotides read TGTGCCAGCAGTTTTCAGGGAGGTTTAGCTTTCTTT. Translation gives CASSFQGGLAFF.

This clone was recorded only once. The gene calls are TRBV7-3 and TRBJ2-3; D ambiguous. The CDR3 has 13 amino acids. The germline V gene encodes CDR1 SGHTA and CDR2 FQGTGA. Trimming removed 1 base from V and 7 bases from J, with 9 bases in between. For the CDR3, the DNA is TGTGCCAGCAGCTTAAGCAAAGGAAATACGCAGTATTTT. Protein sequence: CASSLSKGNTQYF.

The J gene is TRBJ1-6, the V gene TRBV9, with D perhaps matching TRBD1 (5 bases). The CDR3 loop spans 16 amino acids. Germline CDR1 and CDR2: SGDLS and YYNGEE. V was cut by 4 bases and J by 6 bases, with 17 bases left in between. CDR3 loop: CASSLRTGELNSPLHF. In DNA, the CDR3 is TGTGCCAGCAGCCTTCGAACAGGAGAACTTAATTCACCCCTCCACTTT.

The V gene is TRBV29-1, the J gene TRBJ2-5, with TRBD2 matching over 10 bases. J lost 0 bases, V lost 4 bases, and 5 bases had no gene match. The CDR3 loop spans 15 amino acids. The germline V gene encodes CDR1 SQVTM and CDR2 ANQGSEA. The CDR3 DNA sequence: TGCAGCGTTGCGACTAGCGGGTCGTACCAAGAGACCCAGTACTTC. Translated, it gives CSVATSGSYQETQYF.

This sequence joins TRBV7-9 and TRBJ2-5, with unresolved D. Per the germline V gene, CDR1 is SEHNR and CDR2 is FQNEAQ (reference sequence). Trimming removed 7 bases from V and 1 base from J, with 7 bases in between. The CDR3 totals 12 residues. The CDR3 reads CASMELQETQYF. The CDR3, as DNA: TGTGCCAGCATGGAACTCCAAGAGACCCAGTACTTC. Full variable domain (outside the CDR3, taken from reference TRBV7-9 and TRBJ2-5): DTGVSQNPRHKITKRGQNVTFRCDPISEHNRLYWYRQTLGQGPEFLTYFQNEAQLEKSRLLSDRFSAERPKGSFSTLEIQRTEQGDSAMYLCASMELQETQYFGPGTRLLVL.

The chain carries TRBV27 and TRBJ2-3, with 7 bases that match TRBD1. The CDR3 is 13 amino acids. The germline CDR1 and CDR2 sequences are MNHEY and SMNVEV (reference sequence). After removal of 5 bases from V and 5 bases from J, the junction contained 4 bases not matched to a gene. CDR3: CASSPNRGDTQYF. The CDR3 DNA is TGTGCCAGCAGTCCTAACAGGGGAGATACGCAGTATTTT.

V and J are TRBV3-1 (or the pseudogene TRBV3-2) and TRBJ2-2; TRBD2 matches 12 bases. The germline CDR1 and CDR2 sequences are LGHDT and YNNKEL (reference sequence). The V and J ends lost 1 base and 0 bases, in that order; junction bases with no gene match: 3. The CDR3 spans 18 residues. The CDR3 sequence: CASSQGTSGTTNTGELFF. Written as DNA, the CDR3 is TGTGCCAGCAGCCAAGGGACTAGCGGGACCACGAACACCGGGGAGCTGTTTTTT.

The genes are TRBV6-5 and TRBJ1-2; weak D call: TRBD1 (5 bases). V was cut by 9 bases and J by 7 bases, with 21 bases left in between. This CDR3 comprises 14 residues. Germline CDR1 is MNHEY and CDR2 is SVGAGI. The DNA of the CDR3 is TGTGCCAGTAGACCGTCCCGCGGGGCCTTTGGCTACACCTTC. This sequence encodes CASRPSRGAFGYTF.

The chain has TRBV3-1 (or the pseudogene TRBV3-2) and TRBJ1-6, with a tentative D call TRBD1 (5 bases). V lost 0 bases and J 6 bases, leaving 9 bases between the germline ends. The CDR3 runs 15 residues. Germline-derived CDR1 and CDR2 are LGHDT and YNNKEL (reference sequence). In DNA form, the CDR3 reads TGTGCCAGCAGCCAAGATTATGGGGGTAATTCACCCCTCCACTTT. Translating gives CASSQDYGGNSPLHF.

The rearrangement joins TRBV7-9 to TRBJ1-2; a possible D gene is TRBD1 (6 bases). The V gene lost 1 base and the J gene lost 3 bases, with 15 bases spanning the gap. The CDR3 contains 16 residues. The germline V gene encodes CDR1 SEHNR and CDR2 FQNEAQ (reference sequence). CDR3: CASSLDETGRDYGYTF. For the CDR3, the DNA is TGTGCCAGCAGCTTAGACGAAACAGGGAGGGACTATGGCTACACCTTC.

This clone was observed a single time. This chain links TRBV18 with TRBJ2-7; 9 bases fit TRBD1. CDR1 KGHSH and CDR2 LQKENI come from the germline V gene. The CDR3 length is 15 residues. Trimming cost V 3 bases and J 5 bases; bases outside gene matches: 8. Written as DNA, the CDR3 is TGTGCCAGCTCACCTGGGACAGGGAAACTCGACGAGCAGTACTTC. Encoded protein: CASSPGTGKLDEQYF.

With respect to this clone: Other DNA sequences in the sample encode the same CDR3. The rearrangement links TRBV7-2 to TRBJ2-7; no clear D gene. Germline CDR1 is SGHTA and CDR2 is FQGNSA. V gave up 5 bases and J gave up 1 base, with 3 bases separating them. The CDR3 totals 11 residues. Here the CDR3 DNA reads TGTGCCAGCAGCCCTTCCTACGAGCAGTACTTC. Its protein product is CASSPSYEQYF.

J is TRBJ1-1 and V is TRBV29-1, with 9 bases that match TRBD1. Germline CDR1 SQVTM, CDR2 ANQGSEA. The CDR3 runs to 13 residues. With V trimmed by 4 bases and J by 1 base, 1 base remained unmatched. The CDR3 region has the DNA TGCAGCGTTGGGGGACAGGGGAACACTGAAGCTTTCTTT. Encoded protein: CSVGGQGNTEAFF. Filled out from reference TRBV29-1 and TRBJ1-1, the complete variable domain reads SAVISQKPSRDICQRGTSLTIQCQVDSQVTMMFWYRQQPGQSLTLIATANQGSEATYESGFVIDKFPISRPNLTFSTLTVSNMSPEDSSIYLCSVGGQGNTEAFFGQGTRLTVV.

The chain carries TRBV7-2 and TRBJ2-1, with D possibly matching TRBD2 (6 bases). Germline V gene lookup returns CDR1 SGHTA and CDR2 FQGNSA. The V end was cut by 5 bases, the J end by 0 bases, with 14 bases between. This CDR3 has 16 amino acids. The CDR3 is CASSPPSASSYNEQFF. CDR3 sequence (DNA): TGTGCCAGCAGCCCTCCTAGCGCAAGCTCCTACAATGAGCAGTTCTTC.

J is TRBJ1-1 and V is TRBV5-4; the D gene is possibly TRBD1 (5 bases). CDR1 and CDR2 (germline): SGHNT, YYREEE (reference sequence). The CDR3 totals 14 residues. Between the trimmed V and J ends, which lost 1 base and 2 bases, there was a span of 9 bases. This chain's CDR3 is CASSLLGGNTEAFF. The CDR3 region has the DNA TGTGCCAGCAGCTTGTTGGGGGGTAACACTGAAGCTTTCTTT.

This chain uses TRBV4-1 with TRBJ2-5, with 9 bases fitting TRBD2. The CDR3 spans 15 residues. CDR1 and CDR2 from the germline V gene are MGHRA and YSYEKL. Trimming took 2 bases from V and 3 from J; bases not matched to a gene: 4. The CDR3, as DNA: TGCGCCAGCAGCCAATATAGCGGGAGCGAAGAGACCCAGTACTTC. This sequence encodes CASSQYSGSEETQYF.